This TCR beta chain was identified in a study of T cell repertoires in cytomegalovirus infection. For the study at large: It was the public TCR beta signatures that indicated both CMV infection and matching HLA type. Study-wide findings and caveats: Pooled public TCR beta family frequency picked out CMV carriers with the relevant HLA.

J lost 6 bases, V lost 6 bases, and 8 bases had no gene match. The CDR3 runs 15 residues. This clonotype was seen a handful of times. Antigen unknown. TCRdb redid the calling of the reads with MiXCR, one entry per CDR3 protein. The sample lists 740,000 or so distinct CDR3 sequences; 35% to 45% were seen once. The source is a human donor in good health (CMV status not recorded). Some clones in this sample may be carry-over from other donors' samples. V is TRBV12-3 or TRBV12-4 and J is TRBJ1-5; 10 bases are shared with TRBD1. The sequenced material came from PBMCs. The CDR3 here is CASRPDRGLGQPQHF. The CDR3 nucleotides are TGTGCCAGCAGGCCCGACAGGGGGCTAGGTCAGCCCCAGCATTTT.